The clone carrying this TCR beta chain was counted only a few times. These data come from a study of blood T cell repertoires in COVID-19. Overall study: Donors in the United States, Italy and Spain gave samples during acute or convalescent COVID-19. PBMCs, B-cell-depleted T cells, or T cells were the source of the cDNA or gDNA that made up the material.

This CDR3 has 16 residues. Germline trimming cut 0 bases from V and 0 bases from J; bases unmatched to any gene: 2. Germline V gene sequence: CDR1 SGHDT, CDR2 YYEEEE. As processed by the authors: Reference gene primer amplification gave nucleated cell count estimates. Measured with immunoSEQ multiplex PCR; TCRdb has only the in-frame clones, and not every one. The V and J calls and clone size are taken from that table; D and trimming were inferred from the DNA. The sample records some 140,000 clones, roughly 80% being singletons. This chain connects TRBV5-6 to TRBJ2-2, with TRBD1 identical over 7 bases. This clonotype was obtained from an older woman with acute or convalescent COVID-19. The sequenced material came from peripheral blood. CDR3 nucleotide sequence: TGTGCCAGCAGCTTGGAGGGACAGCCGAACACCGGGGAGCTGTTTTTT. It yields the protein CASSLEGQPNTGELFF.